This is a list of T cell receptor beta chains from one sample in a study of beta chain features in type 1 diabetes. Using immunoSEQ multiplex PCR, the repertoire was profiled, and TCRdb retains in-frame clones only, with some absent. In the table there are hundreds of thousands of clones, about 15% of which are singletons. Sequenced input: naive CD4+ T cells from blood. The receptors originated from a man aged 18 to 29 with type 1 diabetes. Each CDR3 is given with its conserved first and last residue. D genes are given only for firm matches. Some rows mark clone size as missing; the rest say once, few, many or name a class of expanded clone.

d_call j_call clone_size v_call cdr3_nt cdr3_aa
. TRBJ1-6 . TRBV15 TGTGCCACCAGCAGAGCGCAGGGAACGGATTCACCCCTCCACTTT CATSRAQGTDSPLHF
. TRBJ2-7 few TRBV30 TGTGCCTGGAGTTTCAACTACGAGCAGTACTTC CAWSFNYEQYF
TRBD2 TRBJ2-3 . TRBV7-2 TGTGCCAGCAGCTTGACTAGCGGCCACACAGATACGCAGTATTTT CASSLTSGHTDTQYF
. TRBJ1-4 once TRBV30 TGTGCCTTAACCTTCGGACTAAGATCGCCTAATGAAAAACTGTTTTTT CALTFGLRSPNEKLFF
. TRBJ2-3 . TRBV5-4 TGTGCCAGCAGCCCGGGGGACTTGCGCACAGATACGCAGTATTTT CASSPGDLRTDTQYF
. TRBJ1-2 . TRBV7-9 TGTGCCAGCAGCAACTTCAGGGGTGGCTACACCTTC CASSNFRGGYTF
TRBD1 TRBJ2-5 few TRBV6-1 TGTGCCAGCAGTACGACAGGGGGCAAGACCCAGTACTTC CASSTTGGKTQYF
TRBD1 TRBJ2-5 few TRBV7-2 TGTGCCAGCAGCCACGGGACAGCGGAGACCCAGTACTTC CASSHGTAETQYF
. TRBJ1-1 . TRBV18 TGTGCCAGCTCACCAGAGGGTTACACTGAAGCTTTCTTT CASSPEGYTEAFF
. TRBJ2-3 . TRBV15 TGTGCCACCAGCAGAGTAGGCGGCCACACAGATACGCAGTATTTT CATSRVGGHTDTQYF
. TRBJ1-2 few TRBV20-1 TGCAGCTCGACAGGAAACTATGGCTACACCTTC CSSTGNYGYTF
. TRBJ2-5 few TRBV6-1 TGTGCCAGCAGTGAACTTGGCGAGACCCAGTACTTC CASSELGETQYF
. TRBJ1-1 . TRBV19 TGTGCCAGTAGTATCGACTCAGGGCACACTGAAGCTTTCTTT CASSIDSGHTEAFF
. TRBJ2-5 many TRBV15 TGTGCCACCAGCAGAGATAGCAGGGGAGAGACCCAGTACTTC CATSRDSRGETQYF
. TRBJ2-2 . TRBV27 TGTGCCAGCAGTCTCAATAGGTTCGGCGGTAACACCGGGGAGCTGTTTTTT CASSLNRFGGNTGELFF
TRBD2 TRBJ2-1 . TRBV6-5 TGTGCCAGCAGTAAGACTAGCGTACGGAATGAGCAGTTCTTC CASSKTSVRNEQFF
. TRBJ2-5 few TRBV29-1 TGCAGCGTTGAAGAAGGGGCAGCCTACCAAGAGACCCAGTACTTC CSVEEGAAYQETQYF
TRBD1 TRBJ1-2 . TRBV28 TGTGCTGGACAGGGGGCGGATGGCTACACCTTC CAGQGADGYTF
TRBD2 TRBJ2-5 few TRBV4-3 TGCGCCAGCAGCCAAGTTGAGGCTAGCGGGGGGGCTGGAGAGACCCAGTACTTC CASSQVEASGGAGETQYF
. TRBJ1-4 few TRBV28 TGTGCCAGCAGTCTGGCCGGGGCAGGGGAAGGAAAACTGTTTTTT CASSLAGAGEGKLFF
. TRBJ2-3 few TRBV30 TGTGCCTGGAGTTTCGGGGGCACAGATACGCAGTATTTT CAWSFGGTDTQYF
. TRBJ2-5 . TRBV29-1 TGCAGCGTTGAAGGTTGGCAGGGCCACTTAGAGACCCAGTACTTC CSVEGWQGHLETQYF
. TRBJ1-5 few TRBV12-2 TGTGCAATGGCAGGGATCGGCAATCAGCCCCAGCATTTT CAMAGIGNQPQHF
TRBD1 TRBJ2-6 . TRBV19 TGTGCCAGTAGTGCTGACAGGGTGCCTGGGGCCAACGTCCTGACTTTC CASSADRVPGANVLTF
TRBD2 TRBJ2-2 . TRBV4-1 TGCGCCAGCAGCCAAGGGAGTAGCGGGCCCCTATACACCGGGGAGCTGTTTTTT CASSQGSSGPLYTGELFF
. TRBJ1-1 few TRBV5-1 TGCGCCAGCAGCTTGTCCGGTGAAGCTTTCTTT CASSLSGEAFF
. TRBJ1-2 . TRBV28 TGTGCCAGTGGGCGGGCGGACTATGGCTACACCTTC CASGRADYGYTF
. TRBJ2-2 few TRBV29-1 TGCAGCGTCGGTATGGGCCAACTCCACGGGGAGCTGTTTTTT CSVGMGQLHGELFF
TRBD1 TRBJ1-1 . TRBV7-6 TGTGCCAGCAGCTCGACAGGGGATCAAGCTTTCTTT CASSSTGDQAFF
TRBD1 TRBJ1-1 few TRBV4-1 TGCGCCAGCAGCCAGACAGGGGGCCCTGAAGCTTTCTTT CASSQTGGPEAFF
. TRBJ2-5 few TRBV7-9 TGTGCCAGCAGCTTAGAGGGGATCGCGTTAGAGACCCAGTACTTC CASSLEGIALETQYF
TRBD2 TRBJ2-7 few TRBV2 TGTGCCAGCAAGCGGGAGGTGACGGACGAGCAGTACTTC CASKREVTDEQYF
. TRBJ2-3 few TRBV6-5 TGTGCCAGCAGTGTGACTAGGGATACGCAGTATTTT CASSVTRDTQYF
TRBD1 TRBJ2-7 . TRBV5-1 TGCGCCAGCAGGAGACAGGGCCACGAGCAGTACTTC CASRRQGHEQYF
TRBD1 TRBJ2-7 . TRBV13 TGTGCCAGCAGCCGGGACAGATCCTACGAGCAGTACTTC CASSRDRSYEQYF
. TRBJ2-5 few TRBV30 TGTGCCTGGAGTGTAGACCTGGCGGGGGAGACCCAGTACTTC CAWSVDLAGETQYF
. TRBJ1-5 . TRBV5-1 TGCGCCAGCAGCTTGGACGTAGATAGCAATCAGCCCCAGCATTTT CASSLDVDSNQPQHF
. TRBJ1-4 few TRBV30 TGTGCCTGGAGTGTCAGCAGAACAGACGCAACTAATGAAAAACTGTTTTTT CAWSVSRTDATNEKLFF
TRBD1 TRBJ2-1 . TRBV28 TGTGCCAGCAGTCCGTGGCAGGGGGCGCTTAATGAGCAGTTCTTC CASSPWQGALNEQFF
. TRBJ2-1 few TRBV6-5 TGTGCCAGCAGTTACTTAACAGGGAGTAATGAGCAGTTCTTC CASSYLTGSNEQFF
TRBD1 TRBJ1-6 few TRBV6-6 TGTGCCGCGGGACAGGGACATTCACCCCTCCACTTT CAAGQGHSPLHF
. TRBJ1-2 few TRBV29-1 TGCAGCGCGGGATCTGTCAGTTGGGGCTACACCTTC CSAGSVSWGYTF
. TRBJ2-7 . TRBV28 TGTGCCAGCAGTTTGCAGTCCTACGAGCAGTACTTC CASSLQSYEQYF
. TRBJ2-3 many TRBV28 TGTGCCAGGAGCAACACAGATACGCAGTATTTT CARSNTDTQYF
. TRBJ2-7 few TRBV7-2 TGTGCCAGCAGCCCGCGCCGAAGCTCCTACGAGCAGTACTTC CASSPRRSSYEQYF
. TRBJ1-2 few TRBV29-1 TGCAGCATACCCCTAGGGGATGGCTACACCTTC CSIPLGDGYTF